Listed here are 11 T cell receptor beta chains from one sample, sequenced in a study of blood T cell repertoires in COVID-19. The repertoire was sequenced with immunoSEQ multiplex PCR; TCRdb's copy has only in-frame clones and lacks some. The data show roughly 250,000 clones, with about 70% seen just once and approximately 3.2% held by the top ten. Sequencing was done on a sample of peripheral blood. These receptors all stem from a woman aged 80 or over with acute or convalescent COVID-19.

The chain couples TRBV16 to TRBJ1-2, with a tentative D call TRBD1 (5 bases). With 3 bases removed from V and 3 bases from J, the gap between germline ends came to 11 bases. CDR3 length equals 14 residues. Germline V gene data show CDR1 as KGHSY and CDR2 as FQNENV. For the CDR3, the DNA is TGTGCCAGCAGCCAGACAGCTCCTTACTATGGCTACACCTTC. This sequence encodes CASSQTAPYYGYTF.

The V gene is TRBV5-8, the J gene TRBJ1-2; a weak D match, TRBD1 (6 bases). There are 14 residues in the CDR3. V lost 0 bases and J lost 3, with 9 bases in between. Germline CDR1 and CDR2: SGHTS and YDEGEE. The CDR3 loop reads CASSLGRGYYGYTF. The CDR3 bases are TGTGCCAGCAGCTTGGGCAGGGGCTACTATGGCTACACCTTC.

V and J are TRBV19 and TRBJ1-5, with 7 bases fitting TRBD1. V lost 5 bases, J lost 3 bases, and 7 bases stayed unmatched. The germline V gene has CDR1 LNHDA and CDR2 SQIVND (reference sequence). This CDR3 is built from 15 residues. CDR3 nucleotides: TGTGCCAGTAGTCGGCCAGGGGGTACCAATCAGCCCCAGCATTTT. Protein sequence: CASSRPGGTNQPQHF.

The V gene is TRBV5-1, the J gene TRBJ1-6, with 7 bases fitting TRBD1. CDR1 and CDR2 from the germline V gene are SGHRS and YFSETQ. This CDR3 is 14 amino acids long. V lost 4 bases, J lost 10 bases, and 8 bases stayed unmatched. This CDR3 is CASSPDRVGSPLHF. The CDR3 nucleotides read TGCGCCAGCAGCCCTGACAGGGTTGGATCACCCCTCCACTTT. Full variable domain (missing parts from reference TRBV5-1 and TRBJ1-6): KAGVTQTPRYLIKTRGQQVTLSCSPISGHRSVSWYQQTPGQGLQFLFEYFSETQRNKGNFPGRFSGRQFSNSRSEMNVSTLELGDSALYLCASSPDRVGSPLHFGNGTRLTVT.

This sequence joins TRBV12-5 and TRBJ2-1; weak D call: TRBD1 (6 bases). Germline V gene data show CDR1 as LGHNT and CDR2 as FRNRAP. Trimming left V 6 bases short and J 10 bases short, with 16 bases between. The CDR3 length is 13 residues. In DNA, the CDR3 is TGTGCTAGTGGGAAACAATACAGGGAAGAGCAGTTCTTC. It encodes CASGKQYREEQFF.

There are a few counts of this clone. The gene calls are TRBV11-2 and TRBJ2-2; the D gene is possibly TRBD1 (6 bases). Germline CDR1 reads SGHAT; CDR2 reads FQNNGV. This CDR3 contains 16 residues. V lost 5 bases and J lost 2, with 15 bases in between. CDR3 DNA: TGTGCCAGCAGCACCTACGACAGGACCAACACCGGGGAGCTGTTTTTT. It yields the protein CASSTYDRTNTGELFF.

CDR3 DNA sequence: TGTGCCACCAGCAGGACTCCTAGTTCGGGGAGGGAGACCCAGTACTTC. Translating gives CATSRTPSSGRETQYF. V usage is TRBV15 and J usage is TRBJ2-5; a weak D match, TRBD2 (6 bases). CDR3 size: 16 residues. CDR1 LNHNV and CDR2 YYDKDF come from the germline V gene (reference sequence). V lost 3 bases, J lost 5 bases, and 19 bases lay in between.

This clone was observed a handful of times. The chain joins TRBV27 to TRBJ1-2, with 9 bases lining up with TRBD1. V was clipped by 7 bases and J by 2 bases; unmatched bases: 2. Germline-derived CDR1 and CDR2 are MNHEY and SMNVEV (reference sequence). The CDR3 is made up of 13 amino acids. CDR3 in DNA: TGTGCCAGCAAGGACAGGGGAAACTATGGCTACACCTTC. It codes for CASKDRGNYGYTF.

The chain links TRBV3-1 (or the pseudogene TRBV3-2) to TRBJ2-1, with TRBD2 matching 8 bases. This CDR3 spans 15 amino acids. CDR1 LGHDT and CDR2 YNNKEL come from the germline V gene (reference sequence). With V trimmed by 0 bases and J by 12 bases, 10 bases remained unmatched. Here the CDR3 DNA reads TGTGCCAGCAGCCAAGATTGGAGCGGGGGCCTTCTGCAGTTCTTC. The encoded protein is CASSQDWSGGLLQFF.

The chain's CDR3 is CASSPWTSAGDTQYF. Here the CDR3 DNA reads TGTGCCAGCAGCCCTTGGACTAGCGCAGGAGATACGCAGTATTTT. This chain connects TRBV3-1 (or the pseudogene TRBV3-2) to TRBJ2-3; 9 bases map to TRBD2. The CDR3 extends over 15 amino acids. CDR1 LGHDT and CDR2 YNNKEL come from the germline V gene (reference sequence). V gave up 4 bases and J gave up 5 bases; unmatched junction bases: 7.

The chain couples TRBV5-1 to TRBJ1-5, with a weak D call TRBD1 (5 bases). The CDR3 extends over 13 amino acids. Trimming left V 5 bases short and J 7 bases short, with 13 bases between. Looked up from germline, CDR1 is SGHRS and CDR2 is YFSETQ. The CDR3 sequence: CASSSMGGQPQHF. Written as DNA, the CDR3 is TGCGCCAGCAGTTCAATGGGGGGGCAGCCCCAGCATTTT.